This paragraph covers one TCR beta chain sequence. Its cognate antigen is unknown. These data belong to a study of T cell responses to AZD1222 COVID-19 vaccine. Study conclusions and caveats: Among vaccine-associated CD4 TCRs, coverage spanned spike, with dominance at 160-218 and 743-854. Spike-specific TCR breadth and depth rose after two AZD1222 doses.

This CDR3 is built from 12 residues. The germline gives CDR1 SGHRS, CDR2 YFSETQ. V was pared by 4 bases and J by 0 bases, with 4 bases between. Libraries were prepared by immunoSEQ multiplex PCR; TCRdb keeps only in-frame clonotypes and omits some of them. The data show tens of thousands of clones, with 90% to 95% seen just once and approximately 5.6% held by the top ten. This sequence originates from an adult in good health. V usage is TRBV5-1 and J usage is TRBJ2-5; no clear D gene. The specimen was peripheral blood, collected on day 0 of AZD1222 vaccination. In DNA, the CDR3 is TGCGCCAGCAGCCTATACCAAGAGACCCAGTACTTC. This translates into CASSLYQETQYF. The whole variable domain, remainder taken from reference TRBV5-1 and TRBJ2-5, is KAGVTQTPRYLIKTRGQQVTLSCSPISGHRSVSWYQQTPGQGLQFLFEYFSETQRNKGNFPGRFSGRQFSNSRSEMNVSTLELGDSALYLCASSLYQETQYFGPGTRLLVL.